This entry features one TCR beta chain sequence. What antigen it recognizes has not been identified. No much larger clonotype is one base removed from it; base qualities were not supplied. The sample belongs to a study of identical twins (dated by TCRdb to between 2015 and 2016). General notes on the study: To test whether fetal clonotypes persist, the study used deep sequencing on TCR alpha and beta repertoires from monozygotic twins, unrelated adults of various ages, and cord blood. Replicate twin experiments were performed at different times using different library preparation protocols to rule out contamination. The study at large found these results: Invariant T cells such as MAIT and iNKT could partly confound zero-insertion analyses, though diverse VJ usage argued against this for most clonotypes. In monozygotic twins, recombination models systematically underestimated out-of-frame TCR alpha sharing, but the models matched the sharing seen between unrelated individuals. Fewer insertions were carried by abundant cord blood beta clonotypes; a weaker similar trend was observed in young adult naive repertoires, while no such trend was observed in memory repertoires. Because the same donors could not be followed over many years, the conclusions depended on cross-sectional statistical analysis. Compared with coincidental sharing between unrelated individuals, an excess of low generation-probability sequences was observed among out-of-frame TCR alpha sequences shared between twins. A weaker excess of twin sharing was found in beta out-of-frame sequences because the signal-to-noise ratio was lowered by fewer shared sequences.

The library came from 5' RACE. For sequencing, an Illumina HiSeq 2000 was employed. Template switching introduced a universal primer binding site; the final cDNA contained a unique molecular identifier, enabling accurate counting of TCR cDNA molecules. First-strand cDNA for TCR alpha and beta chains was synthesized from specific primers in the conserved constant-segment region. Each cDNA library was double barcoded, with a SMART-Mk sample barcode plus Illumina barcodes, to control for contamination. Two successive PCR steps introduced TruSeq adapter sequences along with Illumina sample barcodes. The Illumina HiSeq platform was used with custom primers to sequence TCR alpha and beta cDNA libraries. Per the authors' processing: MiGEC was used to process raw reads and extract unique molecular identifiers, and MiXCR was used to find CDR3 positions. For each individual, recombination models were inferred using an EM algorithm with the repgenHMM and IGoR tools. Shared clonotype analysis was performed with the tcR package in R, normalizing sharing by the product of cloneset sizes. To study raw recombination without the effects of thymic and clonal selection, out-of-frame nonproductive sequences were analyzed. The public reads were reanalyzed by TCRdb: fastp trimming at Q25, MiXCR alignment, in-frame beta chains only. Each entry merges the rows of one CDR3 protein and shows their most common DNA and genes. TCRdb assigned the V and J calls; the authors' analysis was not used. Across this sample there are approximately 1.8 million distinct CDR3 sequences, with around a third seen only once. The top ten hold less than 0.35% of the sample.

Only healthy Caucasian donors were included. The CDR3 runs 15 residues from the cysteine to the phenylalanine. Solely the CDR3 DNA is kept, with 45 bases framed from the first base. Ends trimmed: V by 5 bases, J by 12 bases; bases unmatched to a gene: 11. The origin of this receptor is a newborn girl in good health. Sequencing was done on a sample of cord blood. The chain uses TRBV12-3 or TRBV12-4 and TRBJ2-1; TRBD2 matches 12 bases in the middle. The sequence in DNA is TGTGCCAGCAGTGACACTAGCGGGGGGCTCGTCGTGCAGTTCTTC. Translated, it gives CASSDTSGGLVVQFF.